This T cell receptor beta chain appears in the sequencing data of a study of blood T cell repertoires in COVID-19. On the study more broadly: The study drew acute and convalescent COVID-19 samples from the United States, Italy and Spain.

Living in about two dozen US areas, the participants were between about 18 and 100 years of age. Participants had their cohort set by participant-reported clinical history. Authors' processing steps: Reference gene primer amplification gave estimated nucleated cell counts. TCRdb's table, derived via immunoSEQ multiplex PCR, lists solely in-frame clones and lacks some. V, J and clone size reflect that table, while D and trimming were determined from the DNA. The profile shows about 140,000 clones, around 82% of them singletons. The germline CDR1 and CDR2 sequences are MDHEN and SYDVKM. The length of the CDR3 is 15 residues. The junction had 7 bases not matched to a gene; V was cut back by 8 bases and J by 2 bases.

The receptor was derived from a man aged 35 to 55 with acute COVID-19. Sequenced input: PBMCs or T cells enriched from blood (not recorded which). The V and J genes are TRBV28 and TRBJ2-3; 10 bases fit TRBD2. The CDR3 protein is CASGVAGGLTDTQYF. Here the CDR3 DNA reads TGTGCCAGCGGGGTAGCGGGAGGACTCACAGATACGCAGTATTTT. The full variable domain, completed using reference TRBV28 and TRBJ2-3, is DVKVTQSSRYLVKRTGEKVFLECVQDMDHENMFWYRQDPGLGLRLIYFSYDVKMKEKGDIPEGYSVSREKKERFSLILESASTNQTSMYLCASGVAGGLTDTQYFGPGTRLTVL.